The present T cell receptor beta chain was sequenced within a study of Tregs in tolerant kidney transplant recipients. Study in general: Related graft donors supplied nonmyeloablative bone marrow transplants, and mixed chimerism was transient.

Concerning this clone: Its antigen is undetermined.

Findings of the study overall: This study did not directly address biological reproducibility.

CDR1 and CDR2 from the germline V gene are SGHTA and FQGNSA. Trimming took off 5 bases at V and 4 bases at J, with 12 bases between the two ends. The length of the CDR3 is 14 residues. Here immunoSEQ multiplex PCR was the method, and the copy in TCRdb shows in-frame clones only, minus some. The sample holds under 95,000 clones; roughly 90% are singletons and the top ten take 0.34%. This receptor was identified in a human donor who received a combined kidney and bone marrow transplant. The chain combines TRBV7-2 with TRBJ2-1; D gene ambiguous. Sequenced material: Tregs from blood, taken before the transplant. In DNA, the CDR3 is TGTGCCAGCAGCCTTCTCTCCGGGTACAATGAGCAGTTCTTC. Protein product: CASSLLSGYNEQFF.